The clone carrying this T cell receptor (beta chain) was picked up a small number of times. The record originates from a study of blood T cell repertoires in COVID-19. Study overall: Acute-phase and convalescent COVID-19 samples originated in the United States, Italy and Spain. PBMCs, B-cell-depleted T cells, or T cells provided the cDNA or gDNA that made up the material.

Original handling: Cell counts per sample came from amplifying reference gene primers. The data were produced by immunoSEQ multiplex PCR, yet TCRdb's version contains in-frame clones alone and is incomplete. V and J calls and clone size are given by that table; D and trimming were obtained from the DNA. The sample gives under 60,000 clones, 70% to 85% of which show up once; roughly 4% is in the top ten. V dropped 3 bases and J dropped 1; count of bases not matched to a gene: 0. The germline CDR1 and CDR2 sequences are SEHNR and FQNEAQ (reference sequence). This CDR3 is built from 14 residues. This TCR was recovered from a man between 60 and 75 years old with acute or convalescent COVID-19. Sequencing was performed on peripheral blood. The chain joins TRBV7-9 to TRBJ1-5, with 7 bases identical to TRBD1. The CDR3 DNA follows: TGTGCCAGCAGCTTGACAGGGAGCAATCAGCCCCAGCATTTT. Its protein is CASSLTGSNQPQHF.